One sample yielded the 11 T cell receptor beta chains listed below, sequenced in a study of cytomegalovirus exposure and HLA in healthy donors. PCR amplification relied on 60 Vbeta primers (plus 13 Jbeta primers). TCRdb's table, derived via immunoSEQ multiplex PCR, lists solely in-frame clones and lacks some. The sample records about 110,000 clones, 65% to 85% being singletons. The source material was PBMCs. Every receptor here comes from a man between 18 and 35 years old in good health and CMV-seronegative.

CDR3: CASGLVRVQGQTITPQHF. For the CDR3, the DNA is TGTGCTAGTGGTTTGGTAAGGGTCCAGGGACAAACTATCACGCCCCAGCATTTT. The genes are TRBV12-5 and TRBJ1-5, with D possibly being TRBD1 (6 bases). Trimming removed 0 bases at V and 9 bases at J, with 24 bases between. This CDR3 is built from 18 residues. Germline-derived CDR1 and CDR2 are LGHNT and FRNRAP.

The table lists this clone with a few counts. This sequence joins TRBV6-6 and TRBJ2-3, with D unresolved. This CDR3 has 14 amino acids. The ends were cut back, 0 bases at V and 2 bases at J, with 6 bases in the middle. Germline lookup yields CDR1 MNHNY and CDR2 SVGAGI (reference sequence). This chain's CDR3 is CASSYSWLTDTQYF. The CDR3 region has the DNA TGTGCCAGCAGTTACTCATGGCTCACAGATACGCAGTATTTT.

CDR3 sequence reads: CAISESKTREETQYF. CDR3 coding DNA: TGTGCCATCAGTGAGTCGAAGACTAGGGAGGAGACCCAGTACTTC. The chain employs TRBV10-3 and TRBJ2-5; D is perhaps TRBD2 (6 bases). CDR3 length equals 15 residues. The V gene's germline CDR1 is ENHRY and CDR2 SYGVKD. V gave up 0 bases and J gave up 5 bases, with 13 bases separating them.

This chain links TRBV5-4 with TRBJ2-1; possible D gene TRBD2, 6 bases. Per germline, CDR1 SGHNT and CDR2 YYREEE (reference sequence). Trimming removed 2 bases at V and 1 base at J, with 10 bases between. The CDR3 spans 15 residues. The CDR3 spells CASSFPSGSYNEQFF. CDR3 in DNA: TGTGCCAGCAGCTTCCCCAGCGGGTCCTACAATGAGCAGTTCTTC.

This clone ranks as medium-sized. CDR3 region: CASSQLAGEYNEQFF. The CDR3 DNA sequence: TGCGCCAGCAGCCAACTAGCGGGAGAGTACAATGAGCAGTTCTTC. The chain has TRBV4-3 and TRBJ2-1, with 10 positions matching TRBD2. This CDR3 spans 15 amino acids. V shed 2 bases, J shed 4 bases, and the junction held 2 bases outside the gene matches. Germline CDR1 and CDR2: LGHNA and YSLEER.

The rearrangement joins TRBV11-2 to TRBJ1-1; D unresolved. Germline V gene sequence: CDR1 SGHAT, CDR2 FQNNGV. This CDR3 contains 16 residues. V lost 1 base and J 1 base, leaving 13 bases between the germline ends. In DNA, the CDR3 is TGTGCCAGCAGCTTAGGTCAGCGCCGAAAGAACACTGAAGCTTTCTTT. The encoded protein is CASSLGQRRKNTEAFF.

The chain combines TRBV9 with TRBJ1-1; D may be TRBD1 (6 bases). Trimming took off 0 bases at V and 1 base at J, with 10 bases between the two ends. Germline loops: CDR1 SGDLS, CDR2 YYNGEE. This CDR3 comprises 15 residues. CDR3: CASSVGVGGNTEAFF. The CDR3 DNA is TGTGCCAGCAGCGTAGGCGTAGGGGGGAACACTGAAGCTTTCTTT.

The chain links TRBV10-1 to TRBJ2-7, with 9 nucleotides matching TRBD1. CDR1 and CDR2 from the germline V gene are WNHNN and SYGVQD (reference sequence). CDR3 length: 15 amino acids. J lost 4 bases, V lost 3 bases, and 7 bases had no gene match. The CDR3 DNA reads as TGCGCCAGCAGTGACCGGGGGACAGGGATTTACGAGCAGTACTTC. Protein sequence: CASSDRGTGIYEQYF.

This chain uses TRBV11-2 with TRBJ1-5; D unresolved. The CDR3 consists of 17 residues. Trimming stripped 1 base from V and 0 bases from J, with 13 bases between. CDR1 is SGHAT and CDR2 is FQNNGV in the germline V gene. CDR3: CASSLGSTAVSNQPQHF. CDR3 sequence (DNA): TGTGCCAGCAGCTTAGGGTCCACGGCGGTTAGCAATCAGCCCCAGCATTTT. Using reference TRBV11-2 and TRBJ1-5 for the parts outside the CDR3, the full variable domain is EAGVAQSPRYKIIEKRQSVAFWCNPISGHATLYWYQQILGQGPKLLIQFQNNGVVDDSQLPKDRFSAERLKGVDSTLKIQPAKLEDSAVYLCASSLGSTAVSNQPQHFGDGTRLSIL.

This clone was found a few times. The V call is TRBV28, the J call TRBJ2-7; tentative D call: TRBD1 (6 bases). The germline V and J ends were trimmed by 7 bases and 5 bases, with 18 bases remaining between them. Germline V gene sequence: CDR1 MDHEN, CDR2 SYDVKM. CDR3 length equals 14 residues. The CDR3: CASTLGAGGHEQYF. The CDR3 DNA reads TGTGCCAGCACCCTGGGGGCAGGCGGTCACGAGCAGTACTTC. The variable domain in full, completed from reference TRBV28 and TRBJ2-7, reads DVKVTQSSRYLVKRTGEKVFLECVQDMDHENMFWYRQDPGLGLRLIYFSYDVKMKEKGDIPEGYSVSREKKERFSLILESASTNQTSMYLCASTLGAGGHEQYFGPGTRLTVT.

The gene calls are TRBV7-2 and TRBJ2-5, with D uncertain. V was clipped by 5 bases and J by 5 bases, with 12 bases between them. Germline V gene lookup returns CDR1 SGHTA and CDR2 FQGNSA. The CDR3 extends over 13 amino acids. The CDR3 DNA reads TGTGCCAGCAGCCGCGACAACCGGGAGACCCAGTACTTC. It specifies CASSRDNRETQYF.